This is a list of T cell receptor beta chains from one sample in a study of blood T cell repertoires in COVID-19. Assay: immunoSEQ multiplex PCR; the TCRdb copy retains only in-frame clones and omits some. This table holds 150,000 to 200,000 clones, around 87% found once. The sample was peripheral blood. These receptors were obtained from a man aged 35 to 55 with active or convalescent COVID-19. Both conserved end residues are part of each CDR3. A D gene is named only where the DNA matches it firmly. A clone size is listed for some rows: how often the clone was seen (once, few, many), or a class if it is expanded.

len: 13
v_gene: TRBV6-5
abundance: -
d_gene: TRBD1
j_gene: TRBJ2-1
CDR3nt: TGTGCCAGCCGGGACAGGGGGCGAAATGAGCAGTTCTTC
CDR3aa: CASRDRGRNEQFF

len: 13
v_gene: TRBV30
abundance: -
d_gene: TRBD1
j_gene: TRBJ1-1
CDR3nt: TGTGCCTGGACCCCGGACAGGGGGACGGCGGCTTTCTTT
CDR3aa: CAWTPDRGTAAFF

len: 15
v_gene: TRBV5-5
abundance: -
d_gene: TRBD1
j_gene: TRBJ1-3
CDR3nt: TGTGCCAGCAGCTTGTTGGACAGGGACCTAAACACCATATATTTT
CDR3aa: CASSLLDRDLNTIYF

len: 13
v_gene: TRBV6-1
abundance: -
d_gene: -
j_gene: TRBJ1-2
CDR3nt: TGTGCCAGCAGTGAGGGGGGATACTATGGCTACACCTTC
CDR3aa: CASSEGGYYGYTF

len: 14
v_gene: TRBV30
abundance: -
d_gene: TRBD1
j_gene: TRBJ1-5
CDR3nt: TGTGCCTGGAGTTTGGGACAGGGCAGGCAGCCCCAGCATTTT
CDR3aa: CAWSLGQGRQPQHF

len: 14
v_gene: TRBV7-3
abundance: -
d_gene: TRBD1
j_gene: TRBJ1-6
CDR3nt: TGTGCCAGCAGCTTGGACAGGGGATTATCACCCCTCCACTTT
CDR3aa: CASSLDRGLSPLHF

len: 15
v_gene: TRBV6-5
abundance: -
d_gene: -
j_gene: TRBJ1-6
CDR3nt: TGTGCCAGCAGCTCTGGACAGACCTATAATTCACCCCTCCACTTT
CDR3aa: CASSSGQTYNSPLHF

len: 18
v_gene: TRBV30
abundance: -
d_gene: TRBD1
j_gene: TRBJ1-1
CDR3nt: TGTGCCTGGACGACTAAAGACAGGGGGCGCATTTGGGGCACTGAAGCTTTCTTT
CDR3aa: CAWTTKDRGRIWGTEAFF

len: 15
v_gene: TRBV7-8
abundance: -
d_gene: -
j_gene: TRBJ1-4
CDR3nt: TGTGCCAGCAGCATACTACGGACAAGACATGAAAAACTGTTTTTT
CDR3aa: CASSILRTRHEKLFF

len: 16
v_gene: TRBV4-2
abundance: few
d_gene: TRBD1
j_gene: TRBJ1-2
CDR3nt: TGTGCCAGCAGCACATCCATCGGACAGGGGGGGTATGGCTACACCTTC
CDR3aa: CASSTSIGQGGYGYTF

len: 15
v_gene: TRBV19
abundance: -
d_gene: TRBD1
j_gene: TRBJ1-1
CDR3nt: TGTGCCAGTAGCGACAGGGCGGGTAGTGGCACTGAAGCTTTCTTT
CDR3aa: CASSDRAGSGTEAFF

len: 18
v_gene: TRBV11-2
abundance: once
d_gene: TRBD2
j_gene: TRBJ2-3
CDR3nt: TGTGCCAGCAGCTTAGGGACTAGCGGGGGGGCCAGCACAGATACGCAGTATTTT
CDR3aa: CASSLGTSGGASTDTQYF

len: 14
v_gene: TRBV19
abundance: once
d_gene: -
j_gene: TRBJ2-1
CDR3nt: TGTGCCAGTACAATCCGGGACACGTATAATGAGCAGTTCTTC
CDR3aa: CASTIRDTYNEQFF